Listed here are 23 T cell receptor beta chains from one sample, sequenced in a study of naive and memory T cell subsets (dated by TCRdb to about 2017). The library relied on UMI-ligation and nested PCR. Instrument on record: Illumina MiSeq. To cover both TRBC1 and TRBC2, the beta constant-region primer consisted of an equimolar mix of two oligonucleotides. The ligated cDNA went through four rounds of PCR with nested alpha and beta constant-region primers together with the SP2 primer. TCRdb trimmed the raw reads at Q25, called clones with MiXCR and kept productive beta chains. Each CDR3 protein appears once, grouped with its most common genes and DNA. For this sample the table gives 15,000 or so distinct CDR3 sequences, of which approximately 9.4% were detected only once. Under 30% of the sample belongs to the ten largest clones. The material sequenced was central memory CD8+ T cells from blood. The cell subset or site label on this specimen signifies: central memory, CD45RA- CD27+. The receptors were gathered from a human donor in good health.

This clonotype was recorded at least ten times. CDR3 amino acids: CAWSFLAGHSTGELFF. The CDR3 nucleotides read TGTGCCTGGAGTTTTCTAGCGGGCCACAGCACCGGGGAGCTGTTTTTT. The chain uses TRBV30 and TRBJ2-2, with 8 bases aligning to TRBD2. Trimming took 2 bases from V and 4 from J; bases not matched to a gene: 9. The CDR3 sequence is 16 residues long. The germline V gene has CDR1 GTSNPN and CDR2 SVGIG (reference sequence).

This clonotype appeared a few times. This chain uses TRBV28 with TRBJ2-2; D gene ambiguous. Trimming stripped 4 bases from V and 8 bases from J, with 5 bases between. The CDR3 runs to 11 residues. CDR1 and CDR2 (germline): MDHEN, SYDVKM. The CDR3 loop reads CASSWRGELFF. CDR3 nucleotide sequence: TGTGCCAGCAGTTGGCGGGGGGAGCTGTTTTTT.

This clonotype was recorded a few times. V is TRBV7-3 and J is TRBJ2-5; D assignment may be TRBD1 or TRBD2 (5 bases each). CDR1 and CDR2 (germline): SGHTA, FQGTGA. V was pared by 1 base and J by 5 bases, with 11 bases between. There are 14 residues in the CDR3. The CDR3 sequence is CASSLNGGAETQYF. Here the CDR3 DNA reads TGTGCCAGCAGCTTAAATGGGGGAGCGGAGACCCAGTACTTC.

This clonotype is labeled as medium-sized. V is TRBV20-1 and J is TRBJ2-1; 8 bases match TRBD2. The CDR3 totals 15 residues. The trim removed 4 bases at V and 7 bases at J, leaving 12 bases unmatched. Germline V CDR1 and CDR2: DFQATT, SNEGSKA (reference sequence). The CDR3 spells CSATGERESVNEQFF. As DNA, the CDR3 is TGCAGTGCTACAGGCGAGCGGGAGTCCGTTAATGAGCAGTTCTTC.

This clonotype was picked up many times. The genes are TRBV24-1 and TRBJ2-2; a weak D match, TRBD1 (5 bases). The CDR3 covers 14 residues. Between the trimmed V and J ends, which lost 7 bases and 3 bases, there was a span of 11 bases. Per the germline V gene, CDR1 is KGHDR and CDR2 is SFDVKD. This CDR3 is CATRKAQDTGELFF. CDR3 DNA: TGTGCCACCAGGAAGGCACAGGACACCGGGGAGCTGTTTTTT.

The chain carries TRBV18 and TRBJ2-1; no definite D call. The germline V gene has CDR1 KGHSH and CDR2 LQKENI. This CDR3 has 15 amino acids. V was pared by 2 bases and J by 8 bases, with 16 bases between. In nucleotides, the CDR3 is TGTGCCAGCTCACCAGCAGAGCTTACTGGGTATGAGCAGTTCTTC. This sequence encodes CASSPAELTGYEQFF.

This clonotype was observed at least ten times. This chain uses TRBV7-2 with TRBJ1-2; no clear D. Between the trimmed V and J ends, which lost 3 bases and 7 bases, there was a span of 6 bases. Germline V gene lookup returns CDR1 SGHTA and CDR2 FQGNSA. CDR3 length: 11 amino acids. The CDR3 loop is CASSFGFGYTF. The CDR3 DNA follows: TGTGCCAGCAGCTTCGGGTTTGGCTACACCTTC.

The chain combines TRBV13 with TRBJ2-7; D possibly corresponds to TRBD1 (8 bases). The CDR3 totals 14 residues. In germline, CDR1 is PRHDT, CDR2 FYEKMQ (reference sequence). The V and J ends lost 5 bases and 2 bases respectively, with 13 bases between them. The CDR3 spells CASSSTGGAYEQYF. The DNA for the CDR3 is TGTGCCAGCAGCAGCACAGGGGGGGCCTACGAGCAGTACTTC.

In this sample, this clonotype turned up a few times. This may arise from a read error, as a much more abundant clone is one base away. The chain is built from TRBV7-2 and TRBJ2-1; perhaps TRBD1 as D (5 bases). The CDR3 is 15 amino acids. Germline loops: CDR1 SGHTA, CDR2 FQGNSA. V was trimmed by 5 bases and J by 6 bases, leaving 17 bases between them. CDR3 in amino acids: CASSQGVLYRNEQFF. The CDR3 DNA follows: TGTGCCAGCAGCCAAGGGGTGCTGTACCGCAATGAGCAGTTCTTC.

The chain is built from TRBV11-2 and TRBJ2-5; 7 bases match TRBD1. CDR1 is SGHAT, CDR2 FQNNGV, per germline. The CDR3 is 14 amino acids. Trimming at V came to 5 bases and at J to 5 bases, leaving 8 bases not matched to a gene. The DNA of the CDR3 is TGTGCCAGCAGCCAAGAACAGGGGTGGGAGACCCAGTACTTC. Its translation: CASSQEQGWETQYF.

In its sample, this clonotype was seen a few times. The V call is TRBV5-1, the J call TRBJ2-1, with TRBD1 matching 11 bases. This CDR3 has 15 amino acids. Trimming at V came to 0 bases and at J to 8 bases, leaving 4 bases not matched to a gene. Germline loops: CDR1 SGHRS, CDR2 YFSETQ. CDR3 amino acids: CASSLVGTGGYEQFF. CDR3 sequence (DNA): TGCGCCAGCAGCTTGGTTGGGACAGGGGGTTATGAGCAGTTCTTC.

This clonotype was detected a few times. The J gene is TRBJ2-7, the V gene TRBV25-1, with unresolved D. The CDR3 totals 17 residues. CDR1 and CDR2 from the germline V gene are MGHDK and SYGVNS. V lost 0 bases and J 4 bases, leaving 19 bases between the germline ends. DNA for the CDR3: TGTGCCAGCAGTGAATATCCTAAAGGCCGAGAGATTTACGAGCAGTACTTC. This codes for CASSEYPKGREIYEQYF.

This chain uses TRBV6-2 or TRBV6-3 with TRBJ2-7; D is unresolved. The germline V gene encodes CDR1 MNHEY and CDR2 SVGEGT. The CDR3 sequence is 13 residues long. V lost 2 bases and J 5 bases, leaving 10 bases between the germline ends. The DNA of the CDR3 is TGTGCCAGCAGTTACGCCTTAGTCAACGAGCAGTACTTC. Protein product: CASSYALVNEQYF.

The V and J genes are TRBV19 and TRBJ1-5, with 9 bases that match TRBD1. V was clipped by 5 bases and J by 1 base; unmatched bases: 6. Per the germline V gene, CDR1 is LNHDA and CDR2 is SQIVND (reference sequence). The CDR3 loop spans 16 amino acids. CDR3 bases: TGTGCCAGTAGTGGGACAGGGAGAGTAAGCAATCAGCCCCAGCATTTT. It yields the protein CASSGTGRVSNQPQHF.

This sequence joins TRBV14 and TRBJ2-1; D not resolved. CDR1 is SGHDN, CDR2 FVKESK, per germline. This CDR3 is built from 12 residues. V gave up 8 bases and J gave up 5 bases, with 10 bases separating them. Written as DNA, the CDR3 is TGTGCCAGCGGCCGTTTCAACAATGAGCAGTTCTTC. Protein product: CASGRFNNEQFF. Full variable domain (rest looked up from reference TRBV14 and TRBJ2-1): EAGVTQFPSHSVIEKGQTVTLRCDPISGHDNLYWYRRVMGKEIKFLLHFVKESKQDESGMPNNRFLAERTGGTYSTLKVQPAELEDSGVYFCASGRFNNEQFFGPGTRLTVL.

This clonotype was seen only a few times. The rearrangement links TRBV12-3 or TRBV12-4 to TRBJ2-2; D gene uncertain. The CDR3 totals 14 residues. V lost 7 bases to trimming and J lost 5 bases, with 14 bases between them. The CDR3 reads CASTPKRFTGELFF. The CDR3 nucleotides read TGTGCCAGCACTCCAAAGAGGTTTACCGGGGAGCTGTTTTTT.

The chain combines TRBV20-1 with TRBJ2-3, with 13 bases fitting TRBD2. Germline V CDR1 and CDR2: DFQATT, SNEGSKA (reference sequence). The CDR3 contains 15 residues. V dropped 6 bases and J dropped 6; count of bases not matched to a gene: 9. The CDR3 is CSAPRLAGGDDTQYF. The CDR3 nucleotides are TGCAGTGCCCCTAGACTAGCGGGAGGAGACGATACGCAGTATTTT.

There are many counts of this clonotype. The chain combines TRBV5-4 with TRBJ2-7; no definite D call. Germline assignment: CDR1 SGHNT and CDR2 YYREEE (reference sequence). This CDR3 region has 13 residues. V was shortened by 1 base and J by 4 bases, with 9 bases between the two germline ends. As DNA, the CDR3 is TGTGCCAGCAGCTTGAGGCACAGTTACGAGCAGTACTTC. Translating it yields CASSLRHSYEQYF.

This clonotype was observed many times. With a much larger clone just one base away, this may be a read error. The V gene is TRBV20-1, the J gene TRBJ2-5, with 10 positions matching TRBD1. The germline gives CDR1 DFQATT, CDR2 SNEGSKA (reference sequence). The CDR3 consists of 18 residues. V shed 0 bases, J shed 5 bases, and the junction held 15 bases outside the gene matches. The CDR3 protein is CSARDEVSWDRGAETQYF. CDR3 bases: TGCAGTGCTAGAGATGAAGTTAGTTGGGACAGGGGCGCTGAGACCCAGTACTTC.

This clonotype occurred a few times. The chain links TRBV5-5 to TRBJ2-1, with D unresolved. Germline CDR1 SGHKS, CDR2 YYEKEE (reference sequence). Trimming shortened V by 0 bases and J by 12 bases, and 16 bases separated the two germline ends. The CDR3 runs to 14 residues. The CDR3 nucleotides are TGTGCCAGCAGCTTGGTTTCGTCGGGCCCGGTGCAGTTCTTC. Translation gives CASSLVSSGPVQFF.

In this sample, this clonotype is medium-sized. This chain links TRBV20-1 with TRBJ2-7, with D unclear. Trimming took 3 bases from V and 3 from J, leaving 9 bases between them. CDR3 length: 12 amino acids. Germline V gives CDR1 DFQATT, CDR2 SNEGSKA (reference sequence). The CDR3: CSASLHSYEQYF. CDR3 nucleotides: TGCAGTGCTAGCTTACATAGCTACGAGCAGTACTTC.

The sample holds many counts of this clonotype. The chain has TRBV20-1 and TRBJ1-2; the match to TRBD1 covers 7 bases. The germline gives CDR1 DFQATT, CDR2 SNEGSKA (reference sequence). This CDR3 has 13 amino acids. The trim removed 0 bases at V and 4 bases at J, leaving 2 bases unmatched. The CDR3 spells CSAREEGAYGYTF. CDR3 DNA: TGCAGTGCTAGAGAGGAGGGGGCCTATGGCTACACCTTC.

This chain uses TRBV7-2 with TRBJ1-5; TRBD1 aligns across 9 bases. Germline V lookup: CDR1 SGHTA, CDR2 FQGNSA. The trim removed 4 bases at V and 6 bases at J, leaving 10 bases unmatched. CDR3 size: 16 residues. This chain's CDR3 is CASSWGTGSSGQPQHF. CDR3 DNA: TGTGCCAGCAGCTGGGGGACAGGGTCTTCCGGTCAGCCCCAGCATTTT.